Sequencing of this T cell receptor (beta chain) was carried out in a study of T-cell reconstitution after alpha-beta-depleted transplantation in children. For TCRbeta, the library was prepared with unique molecular identifiers. TCRdb redid the calling of the PCR reads with MiXCR, one entry per CDR3 protein. The sample includes some 280,000 distinct CDR3 sequences, 9.5% to 10% seen only once; the top ten take 9.5% to 13%. V was shortened by 4 bases and J by 2 bases, with 17 bases between the two germline ends. The germline CDR1 and CDR2 sequences are KGHSH and LQKENI. The CDR3 is 16 residues long. The sequence derives from a human donor who donated a stem cell graft to a child with SCID. This specimen consisted of PBMCs from the stem cell graft donor, obtained from the stem cell graft. This rearrangement joins TRBV18 to TRBJ2-5, with D tentatively TRBD1 (6 bases). The CDR3 region is CASSQLAGDPQETQYF. CDR3 nucleotide sequence: TGTGCCAGCTCACAGCTGGCAGGGGACCCACAAGAGACCCAGTACTTC.